Listed here are 5 T cell receptor beta chains from one sample, sequenced in a study of blood T cells in healthy people across ages. Using a J-beta primer mix together with a sample-barcoded 5' primer, a second PCR was run for about 6 to 12 cycles. A single record per CDR3 protein comes from TCRdb applying MiXCR to the 5' RACE reads. Seen here are 1.5 million or so distinct CDR3 sequences, roughly 40% observed once, and the top ten hold 7.9%. The sequencing sample was made of blood. The receptors here all came from a woman under 30 in good health.

This clonotype was seen a few times. The chain has TRBV12-3 or TRBV12-4 and TRBJ2-7; 9 bases are a match to TRBD2. With 4 bases clipped from V and 3 bases from J, the junction kept 7 bases outside the gene matches. This CDR3 contains 15 residues. CDR3 amino acids: CASSSGLATVYEQYF. The DNA for the CDR3 is TGTGCCAGCAGTTCTGGACTAGCGACGGTCTACGAGCAGTACTTC.

In DNA form, the CDR3 reads TGTGCCAGCAGTTCCGGACTAGCGGAGTACTTC. Its translation: CASSSGLAEYF. The chain joins TRBV12-3 or TRBV12-4 to TRBJ2-7, with 10 bases aligning to TRBD2. The CDR3 has 11 residues. Unmatched junction bases numbered 2, after V lost 4 bases and J lost 11 bases.

The chain is built from TRBV30 and TRBJ2-4, with D perhaps matching TRBD1 or TRBD2 (5 bases each). The ends were cut back, 4 bases at V and 0 bases at J, with 22 bases in the middle. Germline V gene data show CDR1 as GTSNPN and CDR2 as SVGIG (reference sequence). The CDR3 has 18 amino acids. Written as DNA, the CDR3 is TGTGCCTGGACCCGGGGCAAGATGGGGGAAGAAGCCAAAAACATTCAGTACTTC. This encodes CAWTRGKMGEEAKNIQYF.

In this sample, this clonotype turned up a few times. The CDR3 DNA sequence: TGTGCCAGCGGGCTGGGCGTAGATACGCAGTATTTT. Translated: CASGLGVDTQYF. The chain has TRBV12-3 or TRBV12-4 and TRBJ2-3, with no clear D. The germline V and J ends were trimmed by 8 bases and 5 bases, with 11 bases remaining between them. This CDR3 spans 12 amino acids.

The chain links TRBV12-3 or TRBV12-4 to TRBJ2-1; 8 positions agree with TRBD2. The DNA end lines up better with TRBJ2-7; the J call may be wrong. The CDR3 is 13 amino acids. The CDR3 loop reads CASSLGGDPRQYF. CDR3 bases: TGTGCCAGTTCCCTCGGGGGGGACCCGCGGCAGTACTTC.